This is a list of T cell receptor beta chains from one sample in a study of human T cells and chemical hapten exposure. TCRdb re-called the RACE reads with MiXCR, one entry per CDR3 protein. The sample holds approximately 100,000 distinct CDR3 sequences; about 11% are singletons and the top ten take around 3.5%. Sample: whole blood, taken in connection with sensitization to the hapten diphenylcyclopropenone (DPC). The receptors were sampled from a woman between 40 and 50 years old with alopecia areata. Some clones in this sample may be carry-over from other donors' samples. The CDR3 runs from the conserved cysteine through the conserved F or W. Fields, in order: CDR3 protein, CDR3 DNA, clone size, J gene, D gene, V gene. The D gene is left open where the match is weak. The listing skips clone size in some rows; elsewhere it reads once, few, many or a size class.

CDR3aa: CASSPPGGVNADTQYF; CDR3nt: TGTGCCAGCAGCCCACCGGGGGGAGTTAACGCAGATACGCAGTATTTT; abundance: many; j_gene: TRBJ2-3; d_gene: TRBD2; v_gene: TRBV3-1
CDR3aa: CAISRTGYGSQPQHF; CDR3nt: TGTGCCATCAGTCGGACAGGGTACGGGAGCCAGCCCCAGCATTTT; abundance: -; j_gene: TRBJ1-5; d_gene: TRBD1; v_gene: TRBV10-3
CDR3aa: CASSSDTAFDTF; CDR3nt: TGTGCCAGCAGCTCCGACACCGCCTTTGACACCTTC; abundance: many; j_gene: TRBJ1-2; d_gene: -; v_gene: TRBV5-4
CDR3aa: CASSWPSYEQYF; CDR3nt: TGTGCCAGCAGTTGGCCCTCCTACGAGCAGTACTTC; abundance: -; j_gene: TRBJ2-7; d_gene: -; v_gene: TRBV28
CDR3aa: CASSHGGTRRNYGYTF; CDR3nt: TGCGCCAGCAGCCATGGAGGTACTCGCCGTAACTATGGCTACACCTTC; abundance: -; j_gene: TRBJ1-2; d_gene: -; v_gene: TRBV4-3
CDR3aa: CATEGSGETQYF; CDR3nt: TGTGCCACTGAGGGATCGGGTGAGACCCAGTACTTC; abundance: many; j_gene: TRBJ2-5; d_gene: -; v_gene: TRBV19
CDR3aa: CASKIAGVRETQYF; CDR3nt: TGTGCCAGCAAAATCGCTGGGGTACGGGAGACCCAGTACTTC; abundance: few; j_gene: TRBJ2-5; d_gene: -; v_gene: TRBV2
CDR3aa: CASSPRTSASSYNEQFF; CDR3nt: TGTGCCAGCAGTCCCAGGACTAGCGCGAGCTCCTACAATGAGCAGTTCTTC; abundance: -; j_gene: TRBJ2-1; d_gene: TRBD2; v_gene: TRBV2
CDR3aa: CAISESAGDGNQPQHF; CDR3nt: TGTGCCATCAGTGAGAGCGCAGGGGATGGCAATCAGCCCCAGCATTTT; abundance: -; j_gene: TRBJ1-5; d_gene: -; v_gene: TRBV10-3
CDR3aa: CATRHYGYTF; CDR3nt: TGTGCCACCCGACACTATGGCTACACCTTC; abundance: -; j_gene: TRBJ1-2; d_gene: -; v_gene: TRBV19
CDR3aa: CASSKRYSGTGVFLRGYTF; CDR3nt: TGTGCCAGTAGTAAACGCTACTCCGGGACAGGGGTTTTCCTAAGGGGCTACACCTTC; abundance: -; j_gene: TRBJ1-2; d_gene: TRBD1; v_gene: TRBV19
CDR3aa: CASSTKDGPNTGELFF; CDR3nt: TGTGCCAGCAGCACAAAGGACGGGCCGAACACCGGGGAGCTGTTTTTT; abundance: few; j_gene: TRBJ2-2; d_gene: -; v_gene: TRBV7-9
CDR3aa: CASSPDRGLVGELFF; CDR3nt: TGTGCCAGCAGCCCGGACAGGGGGCTAGTCGGGGAGCTGTTTTTT; abundance: -; j_gene: TRBJ2-2; d_gene: TRBD1; v_gene: TRBV5-6
CDR3aa: CASSSNYEQYF; CDR3nt: TGCGCCAGCAGCTCCAACTACGAGCAGTACTTC; abundance: few; j_gene: TRBJ2-7; d_gene: -; v_gene: TRBV5-1
CDR3aa: CASSSTGLANYGYTF; CDR3nt: TGTGCCAGCAGTTCCACAGGACTAGCTAACTATGGCTACACCTTC; abundance: -; j_gene: TRBJ1-2; d_gene: -; v_gene: TRBV6-6
CDR3aa: CSVWTGGGGTEAFF; CDR3nt: TGCAGCGTCTGGACAGGGGGCGGGGGGACTGAAGCTTTCTTT; abundance: many; j_gene: TRBJ1-1; d_gene: TRBD1; v_gene: TRBV29-1
CDR3aa: CASSYVRGGNSPLHF; CDR3nt: TGTGCCAGCAGCTACGTACGGGGGGGCAATTCACCCCTCCACTTT; abundance: many; j_gene: TRBJ1-6; d_gene: -; v_gene: TRBV7-2
CDR3aa: CASLTGNEKLFF; CDR3nt: TGTGCCAGCTTGACAGGGAATGAAAAACTGTTTTTT; abundance: few; j_gene: TRBJ1-4; d_gene: TRBD1; v_gene: TRBV28
CDR3aa: CASNNRDRGGEQFF; CDR3nt: TGTGCCAGCAACAACCGGGACAGGGGCGGTGAGCAGTTCTTC; abundance: -; j_gene: TRBJ2-1; d_gene: TRBD1; v_gene: TRBV28
CDR3aa: CASSLGAAEVYGYTF; CDR3nt: TGCGCCAGCAGCTTGGGGGCTGCAGAAGTCTATGGCTACACCTTC; abundance: -; j_gene: TRBJ1-2; d_gene: -; v_gene: TRBV5-1
CDR3aa: CASSLNRPVGELFF; CDR3nt: TGTGCCAGCAGTCTAAACCGCCCGGTGGGGGAGCTGTTTTTT; abundance: few; j_gene: TRBJ2-2; d_gene: -; v_gene: TRBV28
CDR3aa: CSVGGSAGRETQYF; CDR3nt: TGCAGCGTGGGGGGGTCGGCAGGACGGGAGACCCAGTACTTC; abundance: few; j_gene: TRBJ2-5; d_gene: TRBD2; v_gene: TRBV29-1
CDR3aa: CASSQTTGTDYGYTF; CDR3nt: TGTGCCAGCAGCCAAACTACCGGGACGGATTATGGCTACACCTTC; abundance: few; j_gene: TRBJ1-2; d_gene: -; v_gene: TRBV7-2
CDR3aa: CASSRPSFVTGKSSYNEQFF; CDR3nt: TGTGCCAGCAGCCGACCCTCCTTCGTTACGGGGAAAAGCTCCTACAATGAGCAGTTCTTC; abundance: many; j_gene: TRBJ2-1; d_gene: -; v_gene: TRBV3-2
CDR3aa: CASSKGASETQYF; CDR3nt: TGTGCCAGTAGTAAGGGGGCCTCAGAGACCCAGTACTTC; abundance: few; j_gene: TRBJ2-5; d_gene: TRBD1; v_gene: TRBV19
CDR3aa: CASSPGLTNTGELFF; CDR3nt: TGTGCCAGCAGCCCAGGGCTCACGAACACCGGGGAGCTGTTTTTT; abundance: many; j_gene: TRBJ2-2; d_gene: -; v_gene: TRBV7-2
CDR3aa: CAISDRASSDSSYNEQFF; CDR3nt: TGTGCCATCAGTGACCGCGCTTCTAGCGACAGCTCCTACAATGAGCAGTTCTTC; abundance: many; j_gene: TRBJ2-1; d_gene: -; v_gene: TRBV10-3
CDR3aa: CASSFGQGTEAFF; CDR3nt: TGTGCCAGCAGCTTCGGACAGGGCACTGAAGCTTTCTTT; abundance: many; j_gene: TRBJ1-1; d_gene: TRBD1; v_gene: TRBV7-7
CDR3aa: CASSLGPRVVTQYF; CDR3nt: TGTGCCAGCAGCTTAGGCCCAAGAGTAGTGACCCAGTACTTC; abundance: many; j_gene: TRBJ2-5; d_gene: -; v_gene: TRBV13
CDR3aa: CASSRDNEQFF; CDR3nt: TGTGCCAGCAGCCGGGACAATGAGCAGTTCTTC; abundance: few; j_gene: TRBJ2-1; d_gene: -; v_gene: TRBV4-2
CDR3aa: CASSTAGVGYEQYF; CDR3nt: TGCGCCAGCAGTACAGCAGGTGTGGGCTACGAGCAGTACTTC; abundance: few; j_gene: TRBJ2-7; d_gene: -; v_gene: TRBV5-1
CDR3aa: CASSPSPRGRYYGYTF; CDR3nt: TGTGCCAGCAGCCCCTCCCCGAGGGGGAGATACTATGGCTACACCTTC; abundance: few; j_gene: TRBJ1-2; d_gene: -; v_gene: TRBV11-2
CDR3aa: CASSLGGINQPQHF; CDR3nt: TGCGCCAGCAGCTTGGGCGGCATTAATCAGCCCCAGCATTTT; abundance: few; j_gene: TRBJ1-5; d_gene: -; v_gene: TRBV5-1
CDR3aa: CASSVVAGSYNEQFF; CDR3nt: TGTGCCAGCAGCGTAGTGGCAGGTTCCTACAATGAGCAGTTCTTC; abundance: -; j_gene: TRBJ2-1; d_gene: -; v_gene: TRBV9
CDR3aa: CASSLRVADPSTDTQYF; CDR3nt: TGTGCCAGCAGCCTACGGGTTGCGGACCCGAGCACAGATACGCAGTATTTT; abundance: few; j_gene: TRBJ2-3; d_gene: -; v_gene: TRBV5-6
CDR3aa: CASSKDSINEQFF; CDR3nt: TGTGCCAGCAGCAAAGACAGCATCAATGAGCAGTTCTTC; abundance: -; j_gene: TRBJ2-1; d_gene: -; v_gene: TRBV7-7
CDR3aa: CASSQGDRRTGELVF; CDR3nt: TGTGCCAGCAGCCAAGGGGACAGGCGCACCGGGGAGCTGGTTTTT; abundance: -; j_gene: TRBJ2-2; d_gene: TRBD1; v_gene: TRBV3-1
CDR3aa: CASSPDRAWQAFF; CDR3nt: TGTGCCAGCAGTCCGGACAGGGCCTGGCAAGCTTTCTTT; abundance: few; j_gene: TRBJ1-1; d_gene: TRBD1; v_gene: TRBV6-2/TRBV6-3